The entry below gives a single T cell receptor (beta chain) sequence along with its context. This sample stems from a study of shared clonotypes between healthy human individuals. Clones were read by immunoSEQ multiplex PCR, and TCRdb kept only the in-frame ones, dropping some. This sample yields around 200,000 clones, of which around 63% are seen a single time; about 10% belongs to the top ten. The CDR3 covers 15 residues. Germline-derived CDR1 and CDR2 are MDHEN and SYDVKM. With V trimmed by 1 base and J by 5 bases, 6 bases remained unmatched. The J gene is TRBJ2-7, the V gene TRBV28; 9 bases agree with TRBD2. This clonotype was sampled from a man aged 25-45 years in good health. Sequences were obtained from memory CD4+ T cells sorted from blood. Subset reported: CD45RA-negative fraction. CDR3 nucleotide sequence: TGTGCCAGCAGTTTATTATCCGCGGGAGGGAACGAGCAGTACTTC. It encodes CASSLLSAGGNEQYF.